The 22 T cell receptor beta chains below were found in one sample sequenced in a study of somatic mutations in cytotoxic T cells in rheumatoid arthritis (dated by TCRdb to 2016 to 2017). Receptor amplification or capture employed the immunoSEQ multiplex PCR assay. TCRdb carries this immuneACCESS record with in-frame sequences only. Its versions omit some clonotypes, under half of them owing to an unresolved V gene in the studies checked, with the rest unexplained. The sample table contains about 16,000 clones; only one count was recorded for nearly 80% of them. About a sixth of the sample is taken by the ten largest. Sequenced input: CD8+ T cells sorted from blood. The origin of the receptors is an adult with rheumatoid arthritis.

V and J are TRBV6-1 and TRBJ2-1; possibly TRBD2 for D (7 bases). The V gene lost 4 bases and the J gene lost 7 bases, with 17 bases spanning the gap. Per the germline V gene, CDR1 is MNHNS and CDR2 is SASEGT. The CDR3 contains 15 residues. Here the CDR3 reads CASSGGAGAVNEQFF. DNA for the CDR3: TGTGCCAGCAGTGGAGGTGCGGGGGCGGTAAATGAGCAGTTCTTC.

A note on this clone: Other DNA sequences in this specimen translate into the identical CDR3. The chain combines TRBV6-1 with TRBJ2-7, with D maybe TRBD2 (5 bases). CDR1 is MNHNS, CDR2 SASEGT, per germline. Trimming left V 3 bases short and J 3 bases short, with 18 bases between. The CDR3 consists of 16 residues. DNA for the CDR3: TGTGCCAGCAGTGAGATTTGGACTCAACCCAGCTACGAGCAGTACTTC. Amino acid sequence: CASSEIWTQPSYEQYF.

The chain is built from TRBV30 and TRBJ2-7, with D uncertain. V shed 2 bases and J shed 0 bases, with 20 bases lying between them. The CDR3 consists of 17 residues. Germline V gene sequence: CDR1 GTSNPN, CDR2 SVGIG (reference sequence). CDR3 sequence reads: CAWSLGSLRWGSYEQYF. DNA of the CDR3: TGTGCCTGGAGTTTGGGCTCCCTAAGGTGGGGCTCCTACGAGCAGTACTTC.

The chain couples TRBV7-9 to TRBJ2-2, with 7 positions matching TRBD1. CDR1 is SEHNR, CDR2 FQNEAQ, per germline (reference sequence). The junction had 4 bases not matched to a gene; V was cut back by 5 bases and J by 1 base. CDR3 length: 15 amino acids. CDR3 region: CASSLNRGNTGELFF. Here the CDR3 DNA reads TGTGCCAGCAGCCTCAACAGGGGGAACACCGGGGAGCTGTTTTTT.

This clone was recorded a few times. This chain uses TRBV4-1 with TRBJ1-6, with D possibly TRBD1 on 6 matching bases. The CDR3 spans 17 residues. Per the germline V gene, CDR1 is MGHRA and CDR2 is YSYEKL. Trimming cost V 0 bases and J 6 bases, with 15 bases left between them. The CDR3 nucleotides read TGCGCCAGCAGCCAAGAAGGGTTGGGGGCAGGTAATTCACCCCTCCACTTT. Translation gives CASSQEGLGAGNSPLHF.

In DNA, the CDR3 is TGTGCCAGCAGCGACGGGACTCGCGAGGCATTGGATGGCTACACCTTC. This translates into CASSDGTREALDGYTF. The rearrangement uses TRBV9 and TRBJ1-2; tentatively, D is TRBD1 (5 bases). The CDR3 is made up of 16 amino acids. CDR1 is SGDLS and CDR2 is YYNGEE in the germline V gene. V shed 3 bases and J shed 6 bases, with 21 bases lying between them.

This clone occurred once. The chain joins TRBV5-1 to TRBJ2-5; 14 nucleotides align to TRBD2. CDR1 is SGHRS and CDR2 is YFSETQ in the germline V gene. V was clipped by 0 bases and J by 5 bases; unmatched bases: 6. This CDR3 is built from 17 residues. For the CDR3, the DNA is TGCGCCAGCAGCTTGGGGACTAGCGGGGGGCCAGGGGAGACCCAGTACTTC. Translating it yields CASSLGTSGGPGETQYF.

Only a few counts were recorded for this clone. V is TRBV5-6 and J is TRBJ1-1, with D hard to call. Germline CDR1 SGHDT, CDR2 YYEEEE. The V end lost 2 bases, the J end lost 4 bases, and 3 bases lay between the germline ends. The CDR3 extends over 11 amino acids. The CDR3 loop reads CASSFSTEAFF. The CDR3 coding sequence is TGTGCCAGCAGCTTCAGCACTGAAGCTTTCTTT.

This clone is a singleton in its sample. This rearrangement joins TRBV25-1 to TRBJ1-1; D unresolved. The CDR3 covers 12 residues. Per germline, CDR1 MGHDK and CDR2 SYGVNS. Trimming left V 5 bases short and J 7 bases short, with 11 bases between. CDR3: CASSPGRYEAFF. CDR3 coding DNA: TGTGCCAGCAGTCCCGGACGGTATGAAGCTTTCTTT.

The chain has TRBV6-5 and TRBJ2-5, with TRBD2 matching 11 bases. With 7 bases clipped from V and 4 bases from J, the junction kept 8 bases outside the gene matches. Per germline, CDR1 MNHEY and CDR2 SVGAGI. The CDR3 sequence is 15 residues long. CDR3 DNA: TGTGCCAGCACCAGACTAGCGGGGTTGGGAGAGACCCAGTACTTC. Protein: CASTRLAGLGETQYF.

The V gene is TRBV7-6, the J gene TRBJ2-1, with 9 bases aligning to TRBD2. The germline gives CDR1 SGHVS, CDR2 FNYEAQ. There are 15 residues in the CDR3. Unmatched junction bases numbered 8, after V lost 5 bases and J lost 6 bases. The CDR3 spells CASSQGLATGNEQFF. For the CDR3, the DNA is TGTGCCAGCAGCCAGGGACTAGCCACGGGCAATGAGCAGTTCTTC.

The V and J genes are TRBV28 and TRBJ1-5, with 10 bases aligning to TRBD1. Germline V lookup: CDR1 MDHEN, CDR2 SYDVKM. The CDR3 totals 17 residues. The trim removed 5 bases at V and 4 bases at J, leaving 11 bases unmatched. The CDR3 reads CASSLAGGTGANQPQHF. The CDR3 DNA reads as TGTGCCAGCAGTCTCGCGGGCGGGACAGGGGCGAATCAGCCCCAGCATTTT.

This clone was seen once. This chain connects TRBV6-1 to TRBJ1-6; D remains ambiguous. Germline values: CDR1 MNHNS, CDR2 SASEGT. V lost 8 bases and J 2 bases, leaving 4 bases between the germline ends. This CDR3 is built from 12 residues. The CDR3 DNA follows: TGTGCCAGCCGGGCCTATAATTCACCCCTCCACTTT. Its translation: CASRAYNSPLHF.

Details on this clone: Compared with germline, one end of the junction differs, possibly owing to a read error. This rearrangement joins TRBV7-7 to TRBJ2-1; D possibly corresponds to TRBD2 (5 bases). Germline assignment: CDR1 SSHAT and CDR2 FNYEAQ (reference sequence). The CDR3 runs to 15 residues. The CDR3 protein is CASSLTLGLMNEQFF. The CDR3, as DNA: TGTGCTAGCAGCTTAACACTAGGTCTTATGAATGAGCAGTTCTTC.

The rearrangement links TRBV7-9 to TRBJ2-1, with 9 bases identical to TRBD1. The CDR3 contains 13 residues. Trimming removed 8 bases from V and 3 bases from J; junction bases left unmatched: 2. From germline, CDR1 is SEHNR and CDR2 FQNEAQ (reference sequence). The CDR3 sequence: CASRDRDYNEQFF. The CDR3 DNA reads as TGTGCCAGCCGGGACAGGGACTACAATGAGCAGTTCTTC.

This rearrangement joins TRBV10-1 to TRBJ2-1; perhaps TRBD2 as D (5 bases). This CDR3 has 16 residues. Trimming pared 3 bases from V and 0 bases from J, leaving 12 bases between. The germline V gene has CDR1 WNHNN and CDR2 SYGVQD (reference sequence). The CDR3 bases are TGCGCCAGCAGTGATTTGGTAGCGTTCTCCTACAATGAGCAGTTCTTC. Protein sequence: CASSDLVAFSYNEQFF.

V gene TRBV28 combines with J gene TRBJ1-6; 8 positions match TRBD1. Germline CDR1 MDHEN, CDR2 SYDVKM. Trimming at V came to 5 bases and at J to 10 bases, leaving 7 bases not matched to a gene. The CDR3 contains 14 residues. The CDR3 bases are TGTGCCAGCAGTGTGACAGGGGTTGCCTCACCCCTCCACTTT. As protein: CASSVTGVASPLHF.

For the CDR3, the DNA is TGTGCCAGCAGCTCCGGGGGGGGCTCCTACAATGAGCAGTTCTTC. As protein: CASSSGGGSYNEQFF. The chain recombines TRBV7-8 with TRBJ2-1, with 8 bases fitting TRBD2. V shed 4 bases and J 0 bases; nucleotides not matched to a gene: 2. Germline values: CDR1 SGHVS, CDR2 FQNEAQ. The CDR3 covers 15 residues.

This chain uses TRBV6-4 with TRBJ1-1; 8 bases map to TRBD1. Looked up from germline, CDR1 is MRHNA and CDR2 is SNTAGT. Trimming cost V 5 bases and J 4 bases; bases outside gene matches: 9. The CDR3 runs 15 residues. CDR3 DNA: TGTGCCAGCAGTCGATCGACAGGGGTCGGCACTGAAGCTTTCTTT. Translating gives CASSRSTGVGTEAFF.

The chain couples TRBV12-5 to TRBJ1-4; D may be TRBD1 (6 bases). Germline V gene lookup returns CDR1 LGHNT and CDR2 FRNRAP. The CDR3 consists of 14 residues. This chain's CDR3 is CASGEGTTNEKLFF. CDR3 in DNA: TGTGCCTCAGGGGAGGGCACAACTAATGAAAAACTGTTTTTT.

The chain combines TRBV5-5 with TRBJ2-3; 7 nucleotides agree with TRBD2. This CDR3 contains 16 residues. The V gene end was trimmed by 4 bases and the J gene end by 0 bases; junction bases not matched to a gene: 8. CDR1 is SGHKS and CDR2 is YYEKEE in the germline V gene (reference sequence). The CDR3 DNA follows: TGTGCCAGCAGCCTCCCTAGCGGATATAGCACAGATACGCAGTATTTT. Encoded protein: CASSLPSGYSTDTQYF. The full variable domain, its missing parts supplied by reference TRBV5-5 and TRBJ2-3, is DAGVTQSPTHLIKTRGQQVTLRCSPISGHKSVSWYQQVLGQGPQFIFQYYEKEERGRGNFPDRFSARQFPNYSSELNVNALLLGDSALYLCASSLPSGYSTDTQYFGPGTRLTVL.

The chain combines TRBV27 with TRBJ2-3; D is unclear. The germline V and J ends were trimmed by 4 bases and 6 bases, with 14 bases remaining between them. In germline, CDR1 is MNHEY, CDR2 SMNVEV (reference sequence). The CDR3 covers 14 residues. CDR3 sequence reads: CASSYVGPSDTQYF. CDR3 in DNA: TGTGCCAGCAGTTACGTAGGGCCTTCCGATACGCAGTATTTT.